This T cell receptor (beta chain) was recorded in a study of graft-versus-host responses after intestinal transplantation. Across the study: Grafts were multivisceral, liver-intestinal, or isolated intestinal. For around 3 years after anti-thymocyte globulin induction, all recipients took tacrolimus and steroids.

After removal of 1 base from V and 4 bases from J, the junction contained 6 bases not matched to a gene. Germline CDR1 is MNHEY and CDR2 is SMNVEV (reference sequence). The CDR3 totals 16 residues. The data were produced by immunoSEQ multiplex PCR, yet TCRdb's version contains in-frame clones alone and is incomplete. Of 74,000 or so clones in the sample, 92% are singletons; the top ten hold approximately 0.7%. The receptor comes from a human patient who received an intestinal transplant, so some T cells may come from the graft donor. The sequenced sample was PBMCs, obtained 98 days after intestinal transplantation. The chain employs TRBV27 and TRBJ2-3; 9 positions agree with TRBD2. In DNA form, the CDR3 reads TGTGCCAGCAGTTTATTATTAGCGGGAGCCGCAGATACGCAGTATTTT. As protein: CASSLLLAGAADTQYF.